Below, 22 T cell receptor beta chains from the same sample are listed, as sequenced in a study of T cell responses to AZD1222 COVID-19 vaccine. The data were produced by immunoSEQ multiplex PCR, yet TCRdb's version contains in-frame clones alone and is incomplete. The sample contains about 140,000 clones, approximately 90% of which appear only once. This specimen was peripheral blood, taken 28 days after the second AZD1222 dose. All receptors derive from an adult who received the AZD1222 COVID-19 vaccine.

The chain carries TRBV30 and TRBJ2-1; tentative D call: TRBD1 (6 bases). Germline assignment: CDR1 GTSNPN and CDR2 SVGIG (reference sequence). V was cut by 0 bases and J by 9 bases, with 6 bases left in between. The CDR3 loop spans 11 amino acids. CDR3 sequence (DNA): TGTGCCTGGAGTGTAGGGGGTGAGCAGTTCTTC. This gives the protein CAWSVGGEQFF.

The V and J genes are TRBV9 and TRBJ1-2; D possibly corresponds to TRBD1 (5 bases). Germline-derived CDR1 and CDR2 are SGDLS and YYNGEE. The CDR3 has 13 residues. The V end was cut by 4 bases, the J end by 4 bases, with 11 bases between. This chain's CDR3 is CASSSGAAYGYTF. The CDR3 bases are TGTGCCAGCAGCTCCGGGGCTGCCTATGGCTACACCTTC.

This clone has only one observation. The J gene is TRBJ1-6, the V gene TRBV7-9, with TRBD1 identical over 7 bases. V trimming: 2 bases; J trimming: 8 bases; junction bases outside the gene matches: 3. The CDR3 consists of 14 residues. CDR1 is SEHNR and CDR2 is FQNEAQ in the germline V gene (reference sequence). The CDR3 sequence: CASSLRDRDSPLHF. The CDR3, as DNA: TGTGCCAGCAGCTTAAGGGACAGAGATTCACCCCTCCACTTT.

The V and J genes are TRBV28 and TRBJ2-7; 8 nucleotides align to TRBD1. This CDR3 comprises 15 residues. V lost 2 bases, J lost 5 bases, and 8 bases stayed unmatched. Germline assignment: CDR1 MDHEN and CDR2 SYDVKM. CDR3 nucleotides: TGTGCCAGCAGTTTAAGGTCGGACAGGGTCGACGAGCAGTACTTC. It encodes CASSLRSDRVDEQYF.

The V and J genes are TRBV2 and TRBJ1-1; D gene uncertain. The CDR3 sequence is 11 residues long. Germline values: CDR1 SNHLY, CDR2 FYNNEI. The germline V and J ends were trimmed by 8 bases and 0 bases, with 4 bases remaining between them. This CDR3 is CASLVNTEAFF. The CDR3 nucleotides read TGTGCCAGCCTTGTGAACACTGAAGCTTTCTTT.

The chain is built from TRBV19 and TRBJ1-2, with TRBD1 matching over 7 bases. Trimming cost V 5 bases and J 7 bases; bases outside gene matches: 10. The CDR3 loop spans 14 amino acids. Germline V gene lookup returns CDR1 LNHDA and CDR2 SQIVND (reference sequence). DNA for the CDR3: TGTGCCAGTAGTCCGGGGACAGCGCCCCTTGGCTACACCTTC. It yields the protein CASSPGTAPLGYTF. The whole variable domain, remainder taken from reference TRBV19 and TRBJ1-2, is DGGITQSPKYLFRKEGQNVTLSCEQNLNHDAMYWYRQDPGQGLRLIYYSQIVNDFQKGDIAEGYSVSREKKESFPLTVTSAQKNPTAFYLCASSPGTAPLGYTFGSGTRLTVV.

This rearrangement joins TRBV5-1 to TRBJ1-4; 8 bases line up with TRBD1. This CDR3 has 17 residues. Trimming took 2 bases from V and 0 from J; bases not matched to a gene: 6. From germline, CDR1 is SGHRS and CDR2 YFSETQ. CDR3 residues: CASSFGTGDATNEKLFF. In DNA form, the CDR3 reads TGCGCCAGCAGCTTTGGGACAGGAGATGCAACTAATGAAAAACTGTTTTTT.

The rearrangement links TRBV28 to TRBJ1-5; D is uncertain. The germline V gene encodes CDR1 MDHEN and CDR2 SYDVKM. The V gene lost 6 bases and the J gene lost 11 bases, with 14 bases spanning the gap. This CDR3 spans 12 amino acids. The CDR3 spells CASSPPGSTQHF. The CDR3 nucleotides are TGTGCCAGCAGCCCCCCGGGTTCCACCCAGCATTTT.

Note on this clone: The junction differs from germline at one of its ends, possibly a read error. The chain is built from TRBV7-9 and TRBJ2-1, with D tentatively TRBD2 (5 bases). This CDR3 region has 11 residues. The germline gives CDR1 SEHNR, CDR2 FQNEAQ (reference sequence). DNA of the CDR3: TGCTTACTAGGCTCCTACAATGAGCAGTTCTTC. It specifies CLLGSYNEQFF.

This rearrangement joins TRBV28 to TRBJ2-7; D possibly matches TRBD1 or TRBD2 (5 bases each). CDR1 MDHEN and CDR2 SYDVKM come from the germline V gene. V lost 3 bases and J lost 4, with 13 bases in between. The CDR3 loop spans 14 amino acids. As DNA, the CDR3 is TGTGCCAGCAGTTTGAGGGGCATCGGTTACGAGCAGTACTTC. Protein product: CASSLRGIGYEQYF. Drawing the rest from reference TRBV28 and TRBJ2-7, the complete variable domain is DVKVTQSSRYLVKRTGEKVFLECVQDMDHENMFWYRQDPGLGLRLIYFSYDVKMKEKGDIPEGYSVSREKKERFSLILESASTNQTSMYLCASSLRGIGYEQYFGPGTRLTVT.

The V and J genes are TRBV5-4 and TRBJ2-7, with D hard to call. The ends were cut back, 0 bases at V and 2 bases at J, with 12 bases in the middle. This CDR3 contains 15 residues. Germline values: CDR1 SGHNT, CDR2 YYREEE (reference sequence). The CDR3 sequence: CASSLGGLSTYEQYF. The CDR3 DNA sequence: TGTGCCAGCAGCTTGGGTGGTCTTTCCACCTACGAGCAGTACTTC.

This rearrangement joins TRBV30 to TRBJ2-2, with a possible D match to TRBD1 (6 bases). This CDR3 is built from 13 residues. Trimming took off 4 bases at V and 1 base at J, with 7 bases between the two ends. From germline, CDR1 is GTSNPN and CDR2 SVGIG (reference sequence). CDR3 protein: CAWIGGNTGELFF. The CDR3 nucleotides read TGTGCCTGGATAGGGGGGAACACCGGGGAGCTGTTTTTT.

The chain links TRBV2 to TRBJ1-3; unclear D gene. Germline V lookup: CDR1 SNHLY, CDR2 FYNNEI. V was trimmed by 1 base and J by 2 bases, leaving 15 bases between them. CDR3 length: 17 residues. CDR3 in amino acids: CASSEEPAGGPGNTIYF. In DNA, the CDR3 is TGTGCCAGCAGTGAAGAACCTGCGGGAGGACCTGGAAACACCATATATTTT.

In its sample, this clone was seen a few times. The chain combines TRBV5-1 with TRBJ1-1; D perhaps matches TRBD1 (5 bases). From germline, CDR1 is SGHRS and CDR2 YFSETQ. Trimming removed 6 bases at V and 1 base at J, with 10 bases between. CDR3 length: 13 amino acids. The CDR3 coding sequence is TGCGCCAGCACCATAGGGGAGAACACTGAAGCTTTCTTT. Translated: CASTIGENTEAFF.

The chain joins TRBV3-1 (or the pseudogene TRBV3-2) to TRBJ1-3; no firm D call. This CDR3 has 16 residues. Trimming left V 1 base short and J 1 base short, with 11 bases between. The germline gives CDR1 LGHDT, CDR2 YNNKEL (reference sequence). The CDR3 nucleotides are TGTGCCAGCAGCCAAGGGTATGCGGGTTCTGGAAACACCATATATTTT. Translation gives CASSQGYAGSGNTIYF.

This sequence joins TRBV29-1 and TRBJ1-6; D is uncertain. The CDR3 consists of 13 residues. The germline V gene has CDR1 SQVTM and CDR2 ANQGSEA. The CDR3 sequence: CSIALSNNSPLHF. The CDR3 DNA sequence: TGCAGTATCGCCCTATCTAATAATTCACCCCTCCACTTT.

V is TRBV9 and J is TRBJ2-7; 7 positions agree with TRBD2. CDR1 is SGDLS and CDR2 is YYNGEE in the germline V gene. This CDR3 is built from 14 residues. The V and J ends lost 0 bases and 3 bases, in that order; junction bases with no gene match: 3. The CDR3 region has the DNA TGTGCCAGCAGCGTAGGCGGGAGAGTCTACGAGCAGTACTTC. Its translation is CASSVGGRVYEQYF.

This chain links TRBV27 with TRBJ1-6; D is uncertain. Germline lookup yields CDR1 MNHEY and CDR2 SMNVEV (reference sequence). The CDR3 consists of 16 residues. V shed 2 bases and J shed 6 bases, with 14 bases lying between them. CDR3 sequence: CASSLMGGWANSPLHF. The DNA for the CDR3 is TGTGCCAGCAGTTTAATGGGCGGATGGGCTAATTCACCCCTCCACTTT.

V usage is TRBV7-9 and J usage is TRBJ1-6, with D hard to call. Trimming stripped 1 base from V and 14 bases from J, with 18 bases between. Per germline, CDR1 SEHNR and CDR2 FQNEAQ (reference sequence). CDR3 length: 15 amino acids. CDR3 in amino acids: CASSLVGHRDPALHF. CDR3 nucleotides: TGTGCCAGCAGCTTAGTCGGGCACCGGGATCCCGCCCTCCACTTT.

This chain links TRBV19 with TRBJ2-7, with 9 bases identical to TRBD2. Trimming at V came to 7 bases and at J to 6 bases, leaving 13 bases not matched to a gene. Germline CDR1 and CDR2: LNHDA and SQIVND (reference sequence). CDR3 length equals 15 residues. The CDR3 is CASTTTSGNALEQYF. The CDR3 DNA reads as TGTGCCAGTACTACGACTAGCGGAAACGCCCTCGAGCAGTACTTC.

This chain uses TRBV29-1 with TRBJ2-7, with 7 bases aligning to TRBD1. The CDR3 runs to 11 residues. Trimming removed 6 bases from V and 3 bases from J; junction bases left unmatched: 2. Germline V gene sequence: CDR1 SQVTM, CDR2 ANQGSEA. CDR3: CSVWTGYEQYF. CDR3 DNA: TGCAGCGTGTGGACAGGCTACGAGCAGTACTTC.

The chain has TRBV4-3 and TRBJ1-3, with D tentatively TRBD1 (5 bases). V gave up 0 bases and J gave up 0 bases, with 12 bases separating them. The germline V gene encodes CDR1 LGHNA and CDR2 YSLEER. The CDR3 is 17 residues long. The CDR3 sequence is CASSQERQRSSGNTIYF. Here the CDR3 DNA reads TGCGCCAGCAGCCAAGAGAGACAGAGGAGCTCTGGAAACACCATATATTTT.